A single sample gave rise to the 12 T cell receptor beta chains below, sequenced in a study of cytomegalovirus exposure and HLA in healthy donors. PCR involved 60 Vbeta and 13 Jbeta primers. TCRdb's copy holds only in-frame clones and misses some; the assay was immunoSEQ multiplex PCR. The sample has over 100,000 clones. Sample: PBMCs. These receptors originate from a man aged 25-45 years in good health and CMV-seronegative.

This chain's CDR3 is CSPEGPTDTQYF. The CDR3 region has the DNA TGCAGCCCGGAGGGCCCCACAGATACGCAGTATTTT. The gene calls are TRBV29-1 and TRBJ2-3; D might be TRBD2 (6 bases). The CDR3 has 12 amino acids. From germline, CDR1 is SQVTM and CDR2 ANQGSEA. Trimming shortened V by 8 bases and J by 2 bases, and 11 bases separated the two germline ends.

J is TRBJ1-1 and V is TRBV10-3; 10 bases fit TRBD1. The V segment lost 6 bases and the J segment 4 bases; nucleotides outside the gene matches: 14. CDR1 and CDR2 (germline): ENHRY, SYGVKD. The CDR3 length is 17 residues. The CDR3 spells CAIRTTGGAGGGTEAFF. The CDR3 region has the DNA TGTGCCATCAGGACGACAGGGGGCGCGGGAGGAGGCACTGAAGCTTTCTTT.

V is TRBV4-2 and J is TRBJ2-3, with 13 bases lining up with TRBD2. Germline-derived CDR1 and CDR2 are LGHNA and YNFKEQ. V gave up 4 bases and J gave up 4 bases; unmatched junction bases: 2. This CDR3 is built from 15 residues. The CDR3: CASSRGTSGADTQYF. CDR3 DNA sequence: TGTGCCAGCAGCCGCGGGACTAGCGGGGCAGATACGCAGTATTTT.

The rearrangement uses TRBV4-3 and TRBJ2-2; D might be TRBD2 (5 bases). The CDR3 contains 14 residues. V was shortened by 0 bases and J by 5 bases, with 7 bases between the two germline ends. The germline V gene has CDR1 LGHNA and CDR2 YSLEER. The DNA of the CDR3 is TGCGCCAGCAGCCAAGAGCGGGCTACCGGGGAGCTGTTTTTT. Its protein product is CASSQERATGELFF.

The chain employs TRBV4-1 and TRBJ2-2, with 8 bases aligning to TRBD2. Germline CDR1 is MGHRA and CDR2 is YSYEKL. Trimming at V came to 4 bases and at J to 6 bases, leaving 4 bases not matched to a gene. The CDR3 is 14 amino acids. CDR3 in DNA: TGCGCCAGCAGCCTCGGGCGGGGGGCCGGGGAGCTGTTTTTT. It translates to CASSLGRGAGELFF.

The chain employs TRBV9 and TRBJ2-1, with 8 bases matching TRBD2. CDR3 length equals 13 residues. Germline-derived CDR1 and CDR2 are SGDLS and YYNGEE. Trimming removed 5 bases from V and 9 bases from J; junction bases left unmatched: 7. CDR3: CASSRRSGGEQFF. CDR3 coding DNA: TGTGCCAGCAGTCGGAGGAGCGGGGGTGAGCAGTTCTTC.

This chain uses TRBV29-1 with TRBJ2-5; 8 bases match TRBD1. CDR3 size: 13 residues. The J segment lost 1 base and the V segment lost 6 bases, leaving 4 bases of the junction unmatched. Germline V gives CDR1 SQVTM, CDR2 ANQGSEA. CDR3 nucleotide sequence: TGCAGCGTCGAAACAGGGGGCCAAGAGACCCAGTACTTC. It yields the protein CSVETGGQETQYF.

This chain uses TRBV4-3 with TRBJ2-7; 11 bases match TRBD2. Germline V gives CDR1 LGHNA, CDR2 YSLEER. V dropped 4 bases and J dropped 6; count of bases not matched to a gene: 5. This CDR3 has 14 amino acids. The CDR3 DNA reads TGCGCCAGCAGCCTAGCGGGGGGGACCTCCGAGCAGTACTTC. It is translated as CASSLAGGTSEQYF.

The gene calls are TRBV7-3 and TRBJ2-1, with D possibly matching TRBD1 (6 bases). This CDR3 comprises 17 residues. Trimming took off 1 base at V and 3 bases at J, with 16 bases between the two ends. Germline V gene sequence: CDR1 SGHTA, CDR2 FQGTGA. CDR3 sequence reads: CASSLRSRTVIYNEQFF. The CDR3 bases are TGTGCCAGCAGCTTAAGAAGTAGGACAGTCATCTACAATGAGCAGTTCTTC.

The chain has TRBV6-5 and TRBJ2-2, with 7 bases fitting TRBD1. The CDR3 totals 14 residues. V shed 5 bases and J 6 bases; nucleotides not matched to a gene: 6. Germline CDR1 MNHEY, CDR2 SVGAGI. The CDR3: CASSPDRVAGELFF. CDR3 nucleotide sequence: TGTGCCAGCAGTCCCGACAGGGTCGCCGGGGAGCTGTTTTTT.

The rearrangement links TRBV5-1 to TRBJ2-2; unclear D gene. V lost 3 bases and J lost 2, with 8 bases in between. Germline-derived CDR1 and CDR2 are SGHRS and YFSETQ. This CDR3 is 14 amino acids long. This CDR3 reads CASSSNSNTGELFF. The CDR3 DNA sequence: TGCGCCAGCAGCTCGAACAGTAACACCGGGGAGCTGTTTTTT. The whole variable domain, filled in from reference TRBV5-1 and TRBJ2-2, reads KAGVTQTPRYLIKTRGQQVTLSCSPISGHRSVSWYQQTPGQGLQFLFEYFSETQRNKGNFPGRFSGRQFSNSRSEMNVSTLELGDSALYLCASSSNSNTGELFFGEGSRLTVL.

The V call is TRBV30, the J call TRBJ1-4; D possibly corresponds to TRBD1 (6 bases). In germline, CDR1 is GTSNPN, CDR2 SVGIG (reference sequence). This CDR3 has 13 residues. Trimming stripped 5 bases from V and 5 bases from J, with 12 bases between. The CDR3 region has the DNA TGTGCCTGGGGCCGGGACACGAATGAAAAACTGTTTTTT. Its translation: CAWGRDTNEKLFF.